This TCR beta chain was observed in a study of OX40 agonist ivuxolimab in advanced cancers. About the research overall: Dose-escalation patients suffered from hepatocellular carcinoma, melanoma, renal cell or head and neck cancer.

On this clone itself: Its antigen is undetermined.

A history of autoimmune disease or systemic immunosuppression excluded patients. The CDR3 has 14 residues. From germline, CDR1 is SGHTA and CDR2 FQGNSA. Trimming cost V 4 bases and J 6 bases, with 15 bases left between them. Generated by immunoSEQ multiplex PCR, the TCRdb table keeps only in-frame clones and is missing some. Among some 81,000 clones listed, approximately 85% were seen once. Study observations and caveats: Mean expanded clone counts were higher in CD8+ than CD4+ T cells. The authors did not determine the antigen specificity of the expanded peripheral T cells.

The material sequenced was CD4+ or CD8+ T cells sorted from blood, taken in a trial of the OX40 agonist ivuxolimab. The TCR comes from an adult with an advanced solid tumor such as melanoma, head and neck, liver or kidney cancer. The chain employs TRBV7-2 and TRBJ1-1, with D possibly being TRBD1 (5 bases). The CDR3 coding sequence is TGTGCCAGCAGCTGGGTTTGGGAGGGACCTGAAGCTTTCTTT. Translation: CASSWVWEGPEAFF. The complete variable domain, with remaining parts taken from reference TRBV7-2 and TRBJ1-1, reads GAGVSQSPSNKVTEKGKDVELRCDPISGHTALYWYRQSLGQGLEFLIYFQGNSAPDKSGLPSDRFSAERTGGSVSTLTIQRTQQEDSAVYLCASSWVWEGPEAFFGQGTRLTVV.